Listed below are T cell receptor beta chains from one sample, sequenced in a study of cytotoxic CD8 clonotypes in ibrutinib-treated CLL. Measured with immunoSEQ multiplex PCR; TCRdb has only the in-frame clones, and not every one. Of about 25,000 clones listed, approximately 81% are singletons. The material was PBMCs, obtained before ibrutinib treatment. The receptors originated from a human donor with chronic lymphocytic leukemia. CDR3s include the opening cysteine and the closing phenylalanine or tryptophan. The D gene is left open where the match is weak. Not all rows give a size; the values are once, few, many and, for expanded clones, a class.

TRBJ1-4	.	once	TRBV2	CASSEAPELFF	TGTGCCAGCAGTGAAGCGCCGGAACTGTTTTTT
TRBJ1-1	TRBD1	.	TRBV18	CASSPNRGGGEAFF	TGTGCCAGCTCACCGAACAGGGGAGGAGGTGAAGCTTTCTTT
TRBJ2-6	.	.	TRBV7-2	CASSLGSVGANVLTF	TGTGCCAGCAGCTTAGGTTCTGTGGGGGCCAACGTCCTGACTTTC
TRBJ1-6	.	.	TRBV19	CASSIGYREPRTPLHF	TGTGCCAGTAGTATAGGTTACCGGGAACCTCGAACACCCCTCCACTTT
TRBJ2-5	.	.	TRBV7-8	CASSRDSPAETQYF	TGTGCCAGCAGCAGGGACTCCCCGGCGGAGACCCAGTACTTC
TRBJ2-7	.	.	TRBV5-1	CASSLNARIARSYEQYF	TGCGCCAGCAGCTTGAATGCTAGGATCGCGCGCTCCTACGAGCAGTACTTC
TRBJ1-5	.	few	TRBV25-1	CASSAPGGNQPQHF	TGTGCCAGCAGCGCGCCGGGGGGAAATCAGCCCCAGCATTTT
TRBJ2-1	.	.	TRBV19	CASSVDYRSSYNEQFF	TGTGCCAGTAGTGTGGACTACCGCTCTTCCTACAATGAGCAGTTCTTC
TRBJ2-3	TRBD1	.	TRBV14	CASSLGLLLGGQGTQYF	TGTGCCAGCAGCCTCGGACTCCTTCTCGGGGGACAGGGTACGCAGTATTTT
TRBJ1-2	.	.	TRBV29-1	CSVMAGEVGYTF	TGCAGCGTTATGGCAGGGGAGGTCGGCTACACCTTC
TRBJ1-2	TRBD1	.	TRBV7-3	CASSLGGRQGATGYTF	TGTGCCAGCAGCTTAGGTGGTAGACAGGGGGCGACAGGCTACACCTTC
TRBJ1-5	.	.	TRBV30	CAWSPGPASPQHF	TGTGCCTGGAGTCCCGGGCCTGCGAGTCCCCAGCATTTT
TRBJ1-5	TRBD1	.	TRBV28	CASSHPTGASNQPQHF	TGTGCCAGCAGCCACCCTACAGGGGCCTCCAATCAGCCCCAGCATTTT
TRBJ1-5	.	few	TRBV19	CASSMSGGNQPQHF	TGTGCCAGTAGTATGTCAGGGGGCAATCAGCCCCAGCATTTT
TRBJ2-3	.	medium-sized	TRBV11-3	CASSLTPPGSGFTDTQYF	TGTGCCAGCAGCTTAACCCCGCCGGGGAGCGGTTTCACAGATACGCAGTATTTT
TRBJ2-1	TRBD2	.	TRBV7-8	CASSSGLAVNEQFF	TGTGCCAGCAGCTCGGGACTAGCGGTAAATGAGCAGTTCTTC
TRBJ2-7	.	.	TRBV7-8	CASSSGQLGPYEQYF	TGTGCCAGCAGCTCCGGACAGTTGGGGCCCTACGAGCAGTACTTC
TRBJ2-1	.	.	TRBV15	CAASRDFDEQFF	TGTGCCGCCAGCAGAGATTTCGATGAGCAGTTCTTC
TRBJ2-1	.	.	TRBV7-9	CASSLGPSKRSYNEQFF	TGTGCCAGCAGCTTAGGACCCTCTAAGCGCTCCTACAATGAGCAGTTCTTC
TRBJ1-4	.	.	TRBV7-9	CASSLEGGSNEKLFF	TGTGCCAGCAGCTTAGAGGGCGGATCTAATGAAAAACTGTTTTTT
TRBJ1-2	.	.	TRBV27	CASSQGRTANYGYTF	TGTGCCAGCAGTCAGGGACGGACGGCAAACTATGGCTACACCTTC
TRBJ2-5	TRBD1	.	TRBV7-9	CASSLSPRGRETQYF	TGTGCCAGCAGCTTATCCCCCAGGGGGCGTGAGACCCAGTACTTC
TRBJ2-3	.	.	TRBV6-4	CASSESQVDTQYF	TGTGCCAGCAGTGAGTCGCAGGTAGATACGCAGTATTTT
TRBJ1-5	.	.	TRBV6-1	CASSEAGGDNQPQHF	TGTGCCAGCAGTGAAGCTGGGGGGGATAATCAGCCCCAGCATTTT
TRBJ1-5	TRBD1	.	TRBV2	CASNIQGAQPQHF	TGTGCCAGCAACATACAGGGGGCTCAGCCCCAGCATTTT
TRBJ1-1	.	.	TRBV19	CASSIVGGRGTEAFF	TGTGCCAGTAGTATAGTCGGGGGGCGCGGGACTGAAGCTTTCTTT
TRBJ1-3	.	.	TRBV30	CAWSVGASSGNTIYF	TGTGCCTGGAGTGTGGGGGCTAGCTCTGGAAACACCATATATTTT
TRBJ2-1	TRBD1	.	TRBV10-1	CASSAGTGPYNEQFF	TGCGCCAGCAGTGCAGGGACAGGCCCCTACAATGAGCAGTTCTTC
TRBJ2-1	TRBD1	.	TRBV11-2	CASSRETGLYNEQFF	TGTGCCAGCAGCAGGGAGACAGGGCTCTACAATGAGCAGTTCTTC
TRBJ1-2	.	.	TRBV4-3	CASSQELKAGYTF	TGCGCCAGCAGCCAAGAGTTGAAGGCTGGCTACACCTTC
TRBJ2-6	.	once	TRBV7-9	CASSFGGTGANVLTF	TGTGCCAGCAGCTTTGGCGGGACTGGGGCCAACGTCCTGACTTTC
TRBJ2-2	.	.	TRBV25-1	CASSARETGELFF	TGTGCCAGCAGTGCCAGGGAGACCGGGGAGCTGTTTTTT
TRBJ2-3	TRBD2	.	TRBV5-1	CASSFGLAGESGTQYF	TGCGCCAGCAGCTTCGGACTAGCGGGAGAGTCGGGTACGCAGTATTTT
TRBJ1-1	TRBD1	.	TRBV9	CASSVAVTGVGDTEAFF	TGTGCCAGCAGCGTAGCTGTTACAGGGGTAGGGGACACTGAAGCTTTCTTT
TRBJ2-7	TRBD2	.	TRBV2	CASGGLALTYEQYF	TGTGCCTCCGGCGGACTAGCGCTAACCTACGAGCAGTACTTC
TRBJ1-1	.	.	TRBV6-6	CASSGGQNTEAFF	TGTGCCAGCAGCGGAGGACAGAACACTGAAGCTTTCTTT
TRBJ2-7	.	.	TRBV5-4	CASSSNQAGGTGGYEQYF	TGTGCCAGCAGCTCCAATCAAGCGGGCGGGACTGGGGGCTACGAGCAGTACTTC
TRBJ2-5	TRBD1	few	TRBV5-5	CASSYPGTGEGETQYF	TGTGCCAGCAGCTACCCCGGGACAGGGGAGGGGGAGACCCAGTACTTC
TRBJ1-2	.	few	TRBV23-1	CASSPKLCPF	TGCGCCAGCAGTCCCAAGCTGTGCCCGTTC
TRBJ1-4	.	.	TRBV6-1	CASSDRVGEKLFF	TGTGCCAGCAGTGACAGGGTCGGTGAAAAACTGTTTTTT
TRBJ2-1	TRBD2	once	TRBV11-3	CASSWSGRGPLYNEQFF	TGTGCCAGCAGCTGGAGCGGGAGGGGACCCCTCTACAATGAGCAGTTCTTC
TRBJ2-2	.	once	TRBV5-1	CASSIGGKTGELFF	TGCGCCAGCAGCATTGGGGGCAAGACCGGGGAGCTGTTTTTT
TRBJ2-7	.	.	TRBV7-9	CASSRTDYEQYF	TGTGCCAGCAGCCGGACCGACTACGAGCAGTACTTC
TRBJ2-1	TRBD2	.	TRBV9	CASSRTSGYNEQFF	TGTGCCAGCAGTCGGACTAGCGGTTACAATGAGCAGTTCTTC
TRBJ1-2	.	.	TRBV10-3	CATTQGNYGYTF	TGTGCCACCACACAGGGAAACTATGGCTACACCTTC
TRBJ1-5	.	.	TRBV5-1	CASSLGGVDHQPQHF	TGCGCCAGCAGCTTGGGAGGGGTTGACCATCAGCCCCAGCATTTT
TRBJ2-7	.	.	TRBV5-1	CASSLAGNSYEQYF	TGCGCCAGCAGCTTGGCGGGAAATTCCTACGAGCAGTACTTC
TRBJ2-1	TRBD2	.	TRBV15	CATSGAGLANNEQFF	TGTGCCACCAGCGGAGCTGGACTAGCGAACAATGAGCAGTTCTTC
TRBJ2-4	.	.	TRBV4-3	CASSQDTGLINIQYF	TGCGCCAGCAGCCAAGATACAGGGTTGATCAACATTCAGTACTTC
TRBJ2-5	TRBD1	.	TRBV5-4	CASSRTGTGKETQYF	TGTGCCAGCAGCAGAACCGGGACAGGCAAAGAGACCCAGTACTTC
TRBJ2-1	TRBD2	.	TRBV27	CASSYSRTSGSRSNEQFF	TGTGCCAGCAGTTATTCTCGGACTAGCGGGAGTAGGAGCAATGAGCAGTTCTTC
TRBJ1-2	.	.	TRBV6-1	CASSEYVKDGYTF	TGTGCCAGCAGTGAGTACGTCAAGGATGGCTACACCTTC
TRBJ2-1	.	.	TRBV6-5	CASSYQGGVANEQFF	TGTGCCAGCAGTTACCAGGGGGGAGTGGCAAATGAGCAGTTCTTC
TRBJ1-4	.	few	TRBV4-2	CASSQVAGQRNEKLFF	TGTGCCAGCAGCCAAGTGGCCGGACAGCGGAATGAAAAACTGTTTTTT
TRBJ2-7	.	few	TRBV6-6	CASSSDIYEQYF	TGTGCCAGCAGTTCCGATATCTACGAGCAGTACTTC